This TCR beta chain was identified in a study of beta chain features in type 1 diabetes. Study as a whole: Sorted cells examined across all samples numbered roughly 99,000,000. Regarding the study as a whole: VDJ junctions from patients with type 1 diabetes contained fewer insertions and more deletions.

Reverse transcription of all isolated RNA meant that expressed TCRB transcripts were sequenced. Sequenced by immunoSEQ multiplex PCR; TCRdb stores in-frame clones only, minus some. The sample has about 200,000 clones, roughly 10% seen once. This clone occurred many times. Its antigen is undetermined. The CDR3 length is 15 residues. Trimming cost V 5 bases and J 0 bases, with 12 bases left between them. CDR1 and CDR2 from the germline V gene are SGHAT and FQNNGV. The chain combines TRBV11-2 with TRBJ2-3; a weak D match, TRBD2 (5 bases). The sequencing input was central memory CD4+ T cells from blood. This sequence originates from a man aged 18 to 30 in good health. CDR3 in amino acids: CASSPWTGSTDTQYF. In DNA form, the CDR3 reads TGTGCCAGCAGCCCGTGGACTGGCAGCACAGATACGCAGTATTTT.